The 24 T cell receptor beta chains below come from one sample, sequenced in a study of Graves' ophthalmopathy and Graves' hyperthyroidism. TCR beta CDR3 regions were amplified from RNA transcripts. First-round RT-PCR relied on HTBI primers, and a second-round multiplex PCR came next. In TCRdb, the multiplex PCR reads were re-called with MiXCR into one record per CDR3 protein. Among some 370,000 distinct CDR3 sequences, approximately 18% were seen once, and the ten largest hold approximately 2.4%. Sequencing was performed on peripheral blood. Source of these receptors: an adult woman with stable Graves' hyperthyroidism.

Many counts were recorded for this clonotype. The chain combines TRBV28 with TRBJ1-5; D perhaps matches TRBD1 (6 bases). Germline CDR1 is MDHEN and CDR2 is SYDVKM. This CDR3 contains 17 residues. Trimming stripped 4 bases from V and 4 bases from J, with 20 bases between. The CDR3 nucleotides read TGTGCCAGCAGTTCATGGACCAGGGGTGGTGTAAATCAGCCCCAGCATTTT. It encodes CASSSWTRGGVNQPQHF.

This clonotype was observed many times. V gene TRBV13 combines with J gene TRBJ1-2; tentative D call: TRBD1 (6 bases). Between the trimmed V and J ends, which lost 6 bases and 2 bases, there was a span of 10 bases. Germline CDR1 reads PRHDT; CDR2 reads FYEKMQ (reference sequence). The CDR3 covers 13 residues. CDR3 DNA sequence: TGTGCCAGCAGGAAGGGGGGAAACTATGGCTACACCTTC. Translating it yields CASRKGGNYGYTF.

This chain links TRBV29-1 with TRBJ2-2, with 9 nucleotides matching TRBD2. V trimming: 5 bases; J trimming: 5 bases; junction bases outside the gene matches: 9. There are 15 residues in the CDR3. CDR1 is SQVTM and CDR2 is ANQGSEA in the germline V gene. The CDR3 DNA reads TGCAGCGTTACAATTAGCGGGAGACGAACCGGGGAGCTGTTTTTT. The encoded protein is CSVTISGRRTGELFF.

This chain connects TRBV29-1 to TRBJ2-2, with no clear D. The germline gives CDR1 SQVTM, CDR2 ANQGSEA. V was trimmed by 4 bases and J by 5 bases, leaving 5 bases between them. The CDR3 has 11 residues. The DNA for the CDR3 is TGCAGCGTTGCCTCTACCGGGGAGCTGTTTTTT. Translating it yields CSVASTGELFF.

This clonotype appeared many times. V gene TRBV5-8 combines with J gene TRBJ2-5; D might be TRBD2 (7 bases). Trimming took off 4 bases at V and 7 bases at J, with 20 bases between the two ends. The CDR3 extends over 15 amino acids. Per the germline V gene, CDR1 is SGHTS and CDR2 is YDEGEE. CDR3 DNA sequence: TGTGCCAGCAGCCGTGGACAGTTTGGGGGGGCGACCCAGTACTTC. This sequence encodes CASSRGQFGGATQYF.

Only a few counts were recorded for this clonotype. The rearrangement links TRBV12-5 to TRBJ2-4; D unclear. The J call may not be correct, given that the DNA end is closer to TRBJ2-1. Germline V gives CDR1 LGHNT, CDR2 FRNRAP. The CDR3 runs to 13 residues. The DNA for the CDR3 is TGTGCTAGTGGTTTGGTACGCCTTTCGGAGCAGTTCTTC. As protein: CASGLVRLSEQFF.

V gene TRBV6-2 or TRBV6-3 combines with J gene TRBJ1-2; TRBD1 is a possible D gene (5 bases). CDR1 MNHEY and CDR2 SVGEGT come from the germline V gene. CDR3 size: 13 residues. With 7 bases removed from V and 4 bases from J, the gap between germline ends came to 13 bases. CDR3 DNA: TGTGCCAGCACCCAAGCCGACAGCTATGGCTACACCTTC. Its protein product is CASTQADSYGYTF.

This clonotype was detected ten times or more. The chain links TRBV5-1 to TRBJ1-5; D not certain. Trimming stripped 3 bases from V and 2 bases from J, with 12 bases between. Germline V gene lookup returns CDR1 SGHRS and CDR2 YFSETQ. The CDR3 sequence is 15 residues long. The CDR3 loop reads CASSSRSDGNQPQHF. The CDR3 nucleotides are TGCGCCAGCAGCTCACGGAGTGATGGCAATCAGCCCCAGCATTTT.

CDR3 protein: CASSTGLAPNNEQFF. The CDR3, as DNA: TGTGCCAGTAGTACGGGACTAGCGCCTAACAATGAGCAGTTCTTC. The chain joins TRBV19 to TRBJ2-1, with TRBD2 matching over 10 bases. CDR1 and CDR2 (germline): LNHDA, SQIVND (reference sequence). J gave up 5 bases and V 4 bases, and 5 bases lay outside the gene matches. CDR3 length equals 15 residues.

V gene TRBV7-8 combines with J gene TRBJ2-2; possible D gene TRBD1, 6 bases. V was clipped by 6 bases and J by 6 bases, with 17 bases between them. Germline CDR1 and CDR2: SGHVS and FQNEAQ. The CDR3 spans 15 residues. This CDR3 reads CASRLGTIKAGELFF. In DNA form, the CDR3 reads TGTGCCAGCAGGCTGGGGACAATCAAGGCCGGGGAGCTGTTTTTT.

This clonotype was observed many times. This chain connects TRBV4-1 to TRBJ2-5; the D is unclear. V was shortened by 4 bases and J by 1 base, with 16 bases between the two germline ends. From germline, CDR1 is MGHRA and CDR2 YSYEKL. The CDR3 loop spans 16 amino acids. CDR3 in amino acids: CASSPSVVGSQETQYF. The CDR3 bases are TGCGCCAGCAGCCCGAGTGTGGTAGGGTCCCAAGAGACCCAGTACTTC.

This clonotype was seen repeatedly, ten times or more. This chain links TRBV20-1 with TRBJ2-4; D tentatively reads TRBD1 or TRBD2 (6 bases each). The V gene's germline CDR1 is DFQATT and CDR2 SNEGSKA (reference sequence). Trimming shortened V by 6 bases and J by 1 base, and 13 bases separated the two germline ends. This CDR3 comprises 14 residues. The CDR3 DNA reads TGCAGTGCAAATATAGGGGGGGCCAAAAACATTCAGTACTTC. This encodes CSANIGGAKNIQYF.

This clonotype was counted at least ten times. The chain is built from TRBV4-2 and TRBJ1-6; 11 positions agree with TRBD1. There are 17 residues in the CDR3. In germline, CDR1 is LGHNA, CDR2 YNFKEQ. V lost 1 base to trimming and J lost 8 bases; unmatched junction nucleotides: 7. In DNA, the CDR3 is TGTGCCAGCAGCCAAGCCCCGGGACAGGGGGAGGATTCACCCCTCCACTTT. It yields the protein CASSQAPGQGEDSPLHF.

This clonotype has ten or more counts. Given a much more abundant clone one base away, this may be a read error. The gene calls are TRBV12-3 or TRBV12-4 and TRBJ1-6; 9 bases are shared with TRBD1. Trimming at V came to 6 bases and at J to 7 bases, leaving 1 base not matched to a gene. This CDR3 contains 13 residues. CDR3 DNA: TGTGCCAGCAGCGGGACAGGGAATTCACCCCTCCACTTT. Protein sequence: CASSGTGNSPLHF.

The chain links TRBV6-5 to TRBJ1-1; 7 bases line up with TRBD1. The trim removed 4 bases at V and 12 bases at J, leaving 11 bases unmatched. There are 13 residues in the CDR3. Germline CDR1 MNHEY, CDR2 SVGAGI. The CDR3 spells CASSSTDRPRPFF. CDR3 coding DNA: TGTGCCAGCAGTTCCACGGACAGGCCGCGTCCTTTCTTT.

This clonotype was recorded at least ten times. The chain carries TRBV5-1 and TRBJ2-2; D not certain. V was pared by 1 base and J by 2 bases, with 9 bases between. Germline CDR1 and CDR2: SGHRS and YFSETQ. The CDR3 contains 15 residues. CDR3 loop: CASSLSSGNTGELFF. CDR3 DNA sequence: TGCGCCAGCAGCTTGAGTTCCGGCAACACCGGGGAGCTGTTTTTT.

This clonotype was observed at least ten times. The chain uses TRBV15 and TRBJ2-7; D is unclear. Trimming removed 3 bases at V and 2 bases at J, with 17 bases between. The CDR3 contains 16 residues. CDR1 is LNHNV, CDR2 YYDKDF, per germline (reference sequence). The CDR3 loop reads CATSSDRGPEPYEQYF. In nucleotides, the CDR3 is TGTGCCACCAGCAGCGACCGCGGTCCGGAGCCCTACGAGCAGTACTTC.

This clonotype was picked up many times. The rearrangement uses TRBV28 and TRBJ1-2; possible D gene TRBD1, 5 bases. V lost 1 base, J lost 3 bases, and 15 bases lay in between. The germline gives CDR1 MDHEN, CDR2 SYDVKM. The CDR3 length is 16 residues. CDR3 residues: CASSLSSRAGYYGYTF. CDR3 sequence (DNA): TGTGCCAGCAGTTTATCATCCAGGGCAGGGTACTATGGCTACACCTTC.

This clonotype was detected ten times or more. The chain recombines TRBV6-5 with TRBJ2-7, with TRBD1 matching 7 bases. The CDR3 is made up of 15 amino acids. Germline V gene sequence: CDR1 MNHEY, CDR2 SVGAGI. Trimming at V came to 6 bases and at J to 3 bases, leaving 11 bases not matched to a gene. The CDR3 loop is CASRTSDRDSYEQYF. CDR3 nucleotides: TGTGCCAGCAGGACAAGCGACAGGGATAGCTACGAGCAGTACTTC.

This clonotype has a count of ten or more. CDR3 region: CASSIYVTSGRTGELFF. The CDR3 nucleotides read TGTGCCAGCAGCATCTACGTGACTAGCGGGAGGACCGGGGAGCTGTTTTTT. The rearrangement joins TRBV4-2 to TRBJ2-2, with 13 bases that match TRBD2. The trim removed 5 bases at V and 5 bases at J, leaving 8 bases unmatched. The V gene's germline CDR1 is LGHNA and CDR2 YNFKEQ. This CDR3 contains 17 residues.

This clonotype was found a few times. This chain links TRBV11-1 with TRBJ2-2, with D possibly called TRBD1 or TRBD2 (5 bases each). The V end lost 3 bases, the J end lost 2 bases, and 16 bases lay between the germline ends. CDR1 and CDR2 from the germline V gene are SGHAT and FQDESV (reference sequence). The CDR3 runs 17 residues. CDR3 amino acids: CASSLFGGSRNTGELFF. The CDR3 DNA follows: TGTGCCAGCAGCTTGTTTGGGGGATCGCGAAACACCGGGGAGCTGTTTTTT.

This clonotype showed up many times. The V and J genes are TRBV10-3 and TRBJ1-5, with a weak D call TRBD1 (6 bases). Trimming shortened V by 3 bases and J by 5 bases, and 14 bases separated the two germline ends. The germline CDR1 and CDR2 sequences are ENHRY and SYGVKD. This CDR3 is built from 15 residues. The CDR3 region has the DNA TGTGCCATCAGTGACCGCGGGGGGGCTGATCAGCCCCAGCATTTT. This sequence encodes CAISDRGGADQPQHF.

At least ten counts were recorded for this clonotype. The chain recombines TRBV6-5 with TRBJ2-7, with D maybe TRBD2 (5 bases). Germline V gives CDR1 MNHEY, CDR2 SVGAGI. The CDR3 is 13 amino acids. Trimming cost V 2 bases and J 3 bases, with 8 bases left between them. This chain's CDR3 is CASSYRAGYEQYF. The CDR3 DNA reads as TGTGCCAGCAGTTACAGGGCGGGCTACGAGCAGTACTTC.

This clonotype was counted ten times or more. The chain combines TRBV7-2 with TRBJ2-5; D gene uncertain. This CDR3 is 13 amino acids long. In germline, CDR1 is SGHTA, CDR2 FQGNSA. V dropped 6 bases and J dropped 2 bases, with 10 bases sitting between them. The CDR3 nucleotides are TGTGCCAGCAGTGGCGGAGCTCAAGAGACCCAGTACTTC. Translated: CASSGGAQETQYF.